This TCR beta chain originates from a study of preoperative IRX-2 immunotherapy in early breast cancer. As to treatment: preoperative locoregional IRX-2 cytokine immunotherapy. Patients received preoperative, locoregional IRX-2 cytokine immunotherapy in a phase Ib study. Assay: immunoSEQ multiplex PCR; the TCRdb copy retains only in-frame clones and omits some. The data show roughly 25,000 clones, with 75% to 80% seen just once and 2% to 2.5% held by the top ten. Germline V gene data show CDR1 as SGHRS and CDR2 as YFSETQ. Trimming pared 4 bases from V and 1 base from J, leaving 24 bases between. This CDR3 has 18 amino acids.

This receptor was taken from a human donor with breast cancer. Sequenced material: lymph node tissue, taken before IRX-2 immunotherapy. The rearrangement links TRBV5-1 to TRBJ2-7, with D tentatively TRBD1 (7 bases). In DNA form, the CDR3 reads TGCGCCAGCAGCACTGGACAGGTCGGGAGCATAAGGTCCTACGAGCAGTACTTC. It codes for CASSTGQVGSIRSYEQYF. The entire variable domain, with the rest obtained from reference TRBV5-1 and TRBJ2-7, is as follows: KAGVTQTPRYLIKTRGQQVTLSCSPISGHRSVSWYQQTPGQGLQFLFEYFSETQRNKGNFPGRFSGRQFSNSRSEMNVSTLELGDSALYLCASSTGQVGSIRSYEQYFGPGTRLTVT.